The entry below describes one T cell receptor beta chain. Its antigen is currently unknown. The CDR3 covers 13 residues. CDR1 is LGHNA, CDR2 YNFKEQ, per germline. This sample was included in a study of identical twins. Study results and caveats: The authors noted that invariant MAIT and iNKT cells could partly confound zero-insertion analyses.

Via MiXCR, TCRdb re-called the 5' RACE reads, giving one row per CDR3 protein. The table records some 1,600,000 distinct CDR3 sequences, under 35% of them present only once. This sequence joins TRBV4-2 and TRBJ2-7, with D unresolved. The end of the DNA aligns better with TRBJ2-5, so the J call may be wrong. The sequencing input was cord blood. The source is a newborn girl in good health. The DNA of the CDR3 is TGTGCCAGCAGCCCCCCTAGAACGGAGACCCAGTACTTC. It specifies CASSPPRTETQYF.